The rows below give T cell receptor beta chains drawn from one sample of a study of response to subunit inactivated influenza vaccine. TCRdb re-called the RT-PCR reads with MiXCR, one entry per CDR3 protein. The table has 500,000 to 650,000 distinct CDR3 sequences, roughly 8.2% seen once. The source was PBMCs from blood, collected around 25 months after vaccination. The source of these receptors is a man between 50 and 75 years old who received an inactivated influenza vaccine. The CDR3 runs from the conserved cysteine through the conserved F or W. Not every row has a clone size; where given, it reads once, few, many or a size class.

cdr3_aa	v_call	clone_size	j_call
CASSVRGKGDEQFF	TRBV9	many	TRBJ2-1
CASSLQGSETQYF	TRBV5-1	few	TRBJ2-5
CASSPSGNPYNEQFF	TRBV12-3/TRBV12-4	many	TRBJ2-1
CSAREVLRGEQYF	TRBV20-1	many	TRBJ2-7
CSARSGQGAVYEQYF	TRBV20-1	.	TRBJ2-7
CASGWGGDSGYTF	TRBV27	.	TRBJ1-2
CASSWAAGKNIQYF	TRBV12-3/TRBV12-4	few	TRBJ2-4
CATSDLGPGGNEQFF	TRBV24-1	few	TRBJ2-1
CSARASVGRGSYNEQFF	TRBV20-1	many	TRBJ2-1
CASSIFFSERGTYNEQFF	TRBV12-3/TRBV12-4	many	TRBJ2-1
CSVARQGRDTQYF	TRBV29-1	many	TRBJ2-3
CASTRDREYNEQFF	TRBV5-1	many	TRBJ2-1
CASSLEYRALGGGYTF	TRBV5-5	many	TRBJ1-2
CASSLELADLTDTQYF	TRBV28	.	TRBJ2-3
CSATPGTILYEQYF	TRBV20-1	few	TRBJ2-7
CSVARGLSNTGELFF	TRBV29-1	.	TRBJ2-2
CASSRRREGPGTQYF	TRBV6-1	.	TRBJ2-5
CASSLTGGRSDTQYF	TRBV12-3/TRBV12-4	few	TRBJ2-3
CASSSWGENTEAFF	TRBV6-2/TRBV6-3	.	TRBJ1-1
CATSRDGIAYEQYF	TRBV15	few	TRBJ2-7
CASRTGGYGYTF	TRBV7-9	.	TRBJ1-2
CASSPPPSGRDSNTGELFF	TRBV7-8	.	TRBJ2-2
CASIPGRSSSNQPQHF	TRBV6-2/TRBV6-3	few	TRBJ1-5
CAIHTGVDEKLFF	TRBV6-1	.	TRBJ1-4
CASSTGQGSTDTQYF	TRBV12-3/TRBV12-4	many	TRBJ2-3
CASSVEDRVISPLHF	TRBV9	.	TRBJ1-6
CSARVAGITTNTDTQYF	TRBV20-1	.	TRBJ2-3
CASSHTTGNEKLFF	TRBV4-1	many	TRBJ1-4
CASSSGQGRTGELFF	TRBV28	few	TRBJ2-2
CSARGRLAGGTGELFF	TRBV20-1	few	TRBJ2-2
CASSKLTGLNIQYF	TRBV21-1	few	TRBJ2-4
CASSPTGNTEAFF	TRBV12-3/TRBV12-4	many	TRBJ1-1
CASSRTGTSGAWVEQFF	TRBV5-1	few	TRBJ2-1
CASSDLKQDEQYF	TRBV2	few	TRBJ2-7
CSARGLAGWSTDTQYF	TRBV20-1	.	TRBJ2-3
CASSQAGVSTGELFF	TRBV4-2	.	TRBJ2-2
CASSWAGQIEQYF	TRBV6-2/TRBV6-3	.	TRBJ2-7
CASSIGTARNYGYTF	TRBV5-1	many	TRBJ1-2
CASSRREQTYGYTF	TRBV18	few	TRBJ1-2
CASRSGTGQETQYF	TRBV5-1	.	TRBJ2-5
CASSREAFTETQYF	TRBV7-8	.	TRBJ2-5
CSVKVTAVLDDEQYF	TRBV20-1	few	TRBJ2-7
CASSNGLAREQFF	TRBV7-8	.	TRBJ2-1